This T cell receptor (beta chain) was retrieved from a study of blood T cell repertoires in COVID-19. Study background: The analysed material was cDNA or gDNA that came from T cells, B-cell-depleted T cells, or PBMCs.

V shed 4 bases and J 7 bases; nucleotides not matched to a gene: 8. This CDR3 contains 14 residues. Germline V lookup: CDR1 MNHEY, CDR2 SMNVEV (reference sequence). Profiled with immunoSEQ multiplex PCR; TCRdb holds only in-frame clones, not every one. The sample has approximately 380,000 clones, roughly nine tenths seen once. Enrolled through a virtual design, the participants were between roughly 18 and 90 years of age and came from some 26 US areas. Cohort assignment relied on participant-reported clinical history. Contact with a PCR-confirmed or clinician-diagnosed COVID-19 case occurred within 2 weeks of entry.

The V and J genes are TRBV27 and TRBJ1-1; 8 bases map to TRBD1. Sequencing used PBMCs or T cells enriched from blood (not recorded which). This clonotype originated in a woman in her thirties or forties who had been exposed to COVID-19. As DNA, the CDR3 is TGTGCCAGCAGTTCCGTCGACAGGGGCTATGAAGCTTTCTTT. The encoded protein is CASSSVDRGYEAFF.